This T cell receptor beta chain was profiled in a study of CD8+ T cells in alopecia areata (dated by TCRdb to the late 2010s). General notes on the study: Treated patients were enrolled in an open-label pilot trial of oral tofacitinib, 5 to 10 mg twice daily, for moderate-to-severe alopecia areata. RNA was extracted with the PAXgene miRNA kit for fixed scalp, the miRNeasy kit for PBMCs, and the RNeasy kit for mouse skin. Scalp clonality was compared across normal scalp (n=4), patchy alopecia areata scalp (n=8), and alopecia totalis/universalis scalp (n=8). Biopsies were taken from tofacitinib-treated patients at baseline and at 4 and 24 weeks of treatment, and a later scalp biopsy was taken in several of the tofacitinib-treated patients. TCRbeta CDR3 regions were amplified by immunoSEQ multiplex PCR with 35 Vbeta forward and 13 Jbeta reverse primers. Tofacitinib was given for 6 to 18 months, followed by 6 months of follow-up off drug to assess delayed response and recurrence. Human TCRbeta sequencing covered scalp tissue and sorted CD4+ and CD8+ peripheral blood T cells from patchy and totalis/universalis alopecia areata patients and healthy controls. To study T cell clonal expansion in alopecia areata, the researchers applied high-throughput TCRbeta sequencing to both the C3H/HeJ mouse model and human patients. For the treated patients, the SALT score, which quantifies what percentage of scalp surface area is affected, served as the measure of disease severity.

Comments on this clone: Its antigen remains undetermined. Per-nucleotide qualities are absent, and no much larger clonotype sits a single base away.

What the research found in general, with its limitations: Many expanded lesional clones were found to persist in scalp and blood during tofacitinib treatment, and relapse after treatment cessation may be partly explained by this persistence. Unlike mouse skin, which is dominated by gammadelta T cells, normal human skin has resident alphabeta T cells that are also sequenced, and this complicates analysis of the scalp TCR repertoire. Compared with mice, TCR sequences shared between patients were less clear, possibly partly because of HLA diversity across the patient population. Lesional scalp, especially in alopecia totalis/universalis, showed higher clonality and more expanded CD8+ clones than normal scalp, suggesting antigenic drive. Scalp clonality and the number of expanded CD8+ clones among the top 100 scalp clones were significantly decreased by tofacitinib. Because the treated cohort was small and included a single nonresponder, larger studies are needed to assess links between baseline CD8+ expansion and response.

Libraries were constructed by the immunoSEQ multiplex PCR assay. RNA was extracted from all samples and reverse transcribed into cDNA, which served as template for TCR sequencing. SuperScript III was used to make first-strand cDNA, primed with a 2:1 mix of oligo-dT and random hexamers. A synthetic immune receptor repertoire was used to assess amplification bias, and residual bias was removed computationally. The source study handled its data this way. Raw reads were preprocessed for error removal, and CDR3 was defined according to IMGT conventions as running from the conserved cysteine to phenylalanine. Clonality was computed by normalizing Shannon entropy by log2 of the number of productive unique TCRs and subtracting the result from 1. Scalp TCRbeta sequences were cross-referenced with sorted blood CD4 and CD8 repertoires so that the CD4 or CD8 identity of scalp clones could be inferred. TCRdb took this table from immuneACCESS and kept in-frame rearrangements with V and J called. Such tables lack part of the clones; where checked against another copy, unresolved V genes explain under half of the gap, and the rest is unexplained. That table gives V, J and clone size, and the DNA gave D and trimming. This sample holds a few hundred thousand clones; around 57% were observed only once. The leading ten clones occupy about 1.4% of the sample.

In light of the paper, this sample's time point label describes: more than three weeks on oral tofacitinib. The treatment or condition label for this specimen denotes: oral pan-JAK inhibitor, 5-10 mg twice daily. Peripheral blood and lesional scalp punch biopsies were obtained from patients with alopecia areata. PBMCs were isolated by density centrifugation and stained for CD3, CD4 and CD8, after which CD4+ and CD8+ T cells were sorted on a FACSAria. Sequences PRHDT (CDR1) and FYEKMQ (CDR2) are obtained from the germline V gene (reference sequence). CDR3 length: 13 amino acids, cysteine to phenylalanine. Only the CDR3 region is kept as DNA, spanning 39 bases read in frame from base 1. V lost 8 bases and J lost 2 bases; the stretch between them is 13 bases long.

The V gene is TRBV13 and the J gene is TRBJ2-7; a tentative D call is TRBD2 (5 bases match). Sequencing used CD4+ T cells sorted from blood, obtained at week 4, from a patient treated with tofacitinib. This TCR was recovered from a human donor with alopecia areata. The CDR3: CASADLGTYEQYF. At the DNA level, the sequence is TGTGCCAGCGCGGACCTCGGGACCTACGAGCAGTACTTC.